This note documents a single T cell receptor beta chain sequence. Its antigen remains unknown. The data originate from a study of T-cell memory formation after mild COVID-19. Study conclusions and caveats: Contracting clones from day 15 to 85 showed balanced CD4/CD8; later expanders favored CD4+. A subset of responding clones appeared in pre-infection memory, suggesting cross-reactive memory joined.

The 5'RACE method, run with constant-segment primers, produced TCR alpha and TCR beta cDNA libraries (carrying sample barcodes and UMIs). One entry per CDR3 protein, called by TCRdb with MiXCR from the 5' RACE reads. In the table there are around 320,000 distinct CDR3 sequences, 15% to 20% of which are singletons. The origin of this receptor is a man between 18 and 29 years old who had mild COVID-19 (a few samples of this study predate the infection). Cell type and time point are not known. Sequencing was performed on PBMCs or a T cell subset sorted from them (not recorded which).

CDR3 amino acids: CASSSLDEQFF. CDR3 DNA: TGTGCCAGCAGTTCCCTCGATGAGCAGTTCTTC. This rearrangement joins TRBV12-3 or TRBV12-4 to TRBJ2-1; no firm D call. The CDR3 loop spans 11 amino acids. V shed 4 bases and J shed 8 bases, with 6 bases lying between them.